The next 26 T cell receptor beta chains were all read from a single sample in a study of prognosis after radiotherapy for stage I lung cancer. Using two-round multiplex PCR, the authors amplified TCR beta CDR3 from genomic DNA. The first PCR round targeted every TRBV and TRBJ gene with specific primers. TCRdb re-called the multiplex PCR reads through MiXCR, storing one row per CDR3 protein. The data hold 50,000 to 75,000 distinct CDR3 sequences, with roughly 29% observed a single time. The sequencing here drew on PBMCs, taken before or after stereotactic body radiation therapy (not recorded which). Every receptor here comes from a donor of 50 years or more with non-small cell lung cancer.

This clonotype was counted a few times. A much larger clone lies a single base off, so this may be a read error. The missing conserved phenylalanine or tryptophan at the end of this CDR3 makes a read error likely. The chain is built from TRBV28 and TRBJ1-4; D gene unclear. CDR1 is MDHEN, CDR2 SYDVKM, per germline. The CDR3 runs 12 residues. V was cut by 2 bases and J by 6 bases, with 4 bases left in between. The CDR3 reads CASSLQYEKLFL. CDR3 in DNA: TGTGCCAGCAGTTTACAGTATGAAAAACTGTTTCTT.

This clonotype was counted many times. The chain uses TRBV20-1 and TRBJ2-1, with TRBD2 as a possible D gene (5 bases). Trimming left V 7 bases short and J 8 bases short, with 18 bases between. This CDR3 has 13 residues. CDR1 DFQATT and CDR2 SNEGSKA come from the germline V gene (reference sequence). Here the CDR3 reads CSVGERIRHEQFF. CDR3 bases: TGCAGTGTAGGAGAGCGGATCCGACATGAGCAGTTCTTC.

The chain combines TRBV29-1 with TRBJ1-1; no clear D. CDR1 SQVTM and CDR2 ANQGSEA come from the germline V gene. The CDR3 totals 11 residues. V was clipped by 3 bases and J by 2 bases, with 4 bases between them. Written as DNA, the CDR3 is TGCAGCGTTGAGATCAACACTGAAGCTTTCTTT. Residues: CSVEINTEAFF.

In this sample, this clonotype turned up many times. V and J are TRBV19 and TRBJ1-1; TRBD1 might be the D (6 bases). Germline CDR1 LNHDA, CDR2 SQIVND (reference sequence). Deletions cut 4 bases from V and 3 bases from J, with 18 bases between. This CDR3 contains 16 residues. The CDR3 DNA follows: TGTGCCAGTAGTAGCCCAAACACAGGGACCGACACTGAAGCTTTCTTT. It is translated as CASSSPNTGTDTEAFF.

This clonotype was detected many times. The gene calls are TRBV6-1 and TRBJ2-3; no clear D gene. Germline CDR1 MNHNS, CDR2 SASEGT. Trimming took 6 bases from V and 8 from J, leaving 21 bases between them. This CDR3 contains 15 residues. CDR3 bases: TGTGCCAGCAGGCCCCCTCGACCGACCCCACCTACGCAGTATTTT. Amino acid sequence: CASRPPRPTPPTQYF.

The chain links TRBV25-1 to TRBJ1-2; TRBD1 is a possible D gene (6 bases). The germline V gene has CDR1 MGHDK and CDR2 SYGVNS. CDR3 length: 12 amino acids. The V and J ends lost 7 bases and 8 bases respectively, with 14 bases between them. The CDR3 reads CASTTTGRGYTF. In nucleotides, the CDR3 is TGTGCCAGCACCACTACAGGGAGAGGCTACACCTTC.

This clonotype has ten or more counts. J is TRBJ1-2 and V is TRBV20-1; possibly TRBD1 for D (6 bases). The CDR3 is made up of 12 amino acids. Germline V lookup: CDR1 DFQATT, CDR2 SNEGSKA (reference sequence). V dropped 6 bases and J dropped 3 bases, with 11 bases sitting between them. The CDR3 loop reads CSAWTDYYGYTF. CDR3 coding DNA: TGCAGTGCCTGGACAGACTACTATGGCTACACCTTC.

On this clonotype: A read error may explain this, as a much larger clone is one base away. V is TRBV6-2 or TRBV6-3 and J is TRBJ1-2; D may be TRBD1 (5 bases). The V gene's germline CDR1 is MNHEY and CDR2 SVGEGT. The CDR3 is 15 amino acids. The CDR3, as DNA: TGTGCCAGCAGTGCAGAGGTGAGGGACGGTTATGGCTACAACTTC. It translates to CASSAEVRDGYGYNF.

About this clonotype itself: Being one base from a much bigger clone, this may be a read error. V is TRBV20-1 and J is TRBJ2-5; 8 nucleotides agree with TRBD2. The CDR3 contains 16 residues. CDR1 and CDR2 (germline): DFQATT, SNEGSKA (reference sequence). Losses at the gene ends were 4 bases for V and 1 base for J; bases not matched to a gene: 11. The CDR3 is CSAKAQAGDIQETQYF. The DNA for the CDR3 is TGCAGTGCTAAGGCCCAAGCGGGGGACATCCAAGAGACCCAGTACTTC.

With regard to this clonotype: With a far larger clone one base away, a read error is the likely cause. The chain carries TRBV10-3 and TRBJ2-5; unclear D gene. CDR3 size: 18 residues. Germline loops: CDR1 ENHRY, CDR2 SYGVKD. The CDR3 sequence: CASSYRHGEFGRQETQYF. CDR3 sequence (DNA): TGTGCCAGCAGTTACCGCCACGGCGAGTTCGGACGTCAAGAGACCCAGTACTTC.

The sample holds many counts of this clonotype. In nucleotides, the CDR3 is TGCGCCAGCAGCCCTGGCGGGGTGTACAGCGAGGTTACAGATACGCAGTATTTT. Its translation: CASSPGGVYSEVTDTQYF. The chain combines TRBV5-1 with TRBJ2-3; a possible D gene is TRBD2 (6 bases). The V and J ends lost 4 bases and 3 bases respectively, with 24 bases between them. Germline assignment: CDR1 SGHRS and CDR2 YFSETQ. The CDR3 has 18 residues.

Many counts were recorded for this clonotype. The V gene is TRBV25-1, the J gene TRBJ1-4, with 11 positions matching TRBD1. From germline, CDR1 is MGHDK and CDR2 SYGVNS. V trimming: 5 bases; J trimming: 6 bases; junction bases outside the gene matches: 2. This CDR3 region has 14 residues. Here the CDR3 reads CASSRGQGDEKLFF. The CDR3 nucleotides read TGTGCCAGCAGTAGGGGACAGGGGGATGAAAAACTGTTTTTT.

The rearrangement uses TRBV7-2 and TRBJ1-6; no clear D gene. CDR3 length: 14 residues. Trimming took 2 bases from V and 3 from J, leaving 5 bases between them. Germline V gene sequence: CDR1 SGHTA, CDR2 FQGNSA. The CDR3 protein is CASSLLFYNSPLHF. DNA of the CDR3: TGTGCCAGCAGCTTACTCTTCTATAATTCACCCCTCCACTTT.

For this clonotype: This sequence may be a read error, since a much larger clone differs from it by one base. V is TRBV10-3 and J is TRBJ1-1; 9 bases are a match to TRBD1. Trimming removed 10 bases from V and 1 base from J; junction bases left unmatched: 4. This CDR3 has 13 amino acids. The germline gives CDR1 ENHRY, CDR2 SYGVKD. In DNA, the CDR3 is TGTGCCAACAGGGGGCTATCGAACACTGAAGCTTTCTTT. It specifies CANRGLSNTEAFF.

In its sample, this clonotype was seen many times. The chain has TRBV9 and TRBJ2-7; D is possibly TRBD2 (5 bases). Germline assignment: CDR1 SGDLS and CDR2 YYNGEE. The CDR3 runs 15 residues. The germline V and J ends were trimmed by 0 bases and 3 bases, with 13 bases remaining between them. CDR3 sequence (DNA): TGTGCCAGCAGCGTAGGGGCAGTACGGGACTACGAGCAGTACTTC. It yields the protein CASSVGAVRDYEQYF.

This clonotype was counted many times. This chain joins TRBV19 and TRBJ1-5; D is unclear. CDR3 length: 12 amino acids. V was pared by 5 bases and J by 9 bases, with 11 bases between. Per germline, CDR1 LNHDA and CDR2 SQIVND (reference sequence). CDR3 DNA: TGTGCCAGTAGTCCGGAAAGCTGGCCCCAGCATTTT. This gives the protein CASSPESWPQHF.

This clonotype was picked up many times. Here the CDR3 reads CASSFSGGGETQYF. The CDR3 DNA reads as TGTGCCAGCAGCTTTTCCGGAGGTGGGGAGACCCAGTACTTC. The chain carries TRBV7-9 and TRBJ2-5; tentative D call: TRBD2 (5 bases). Germline CDR1 reads SEHNR; CDR2 reads FQNEAQ (reference sequence). The ends were cut back, 3 bases at V and 5 bases at J, with 13 bases in the middle. The CDR3 runs to 14 residues.

This clonotype occurred once. One end of the junction is discordant with germline, which a read error may explain. The genes are TRBV28 and TRBJ1-1; the D is unclear. The CDR3 length is 13 residues. Germline assignment: CDR1 MDHEN and CDR2 SYDVKM. The chain's CDR3 is CSSIFGWYTEAFF. CDR3 bases: TGTTCCAGCATTTTCGGCTGGTACACTGAAGCTTTCTTT.

This clonotype has ten or more counts. V gene TRBV24-1 combines with J gene TRBJ2-5, with 12 bases fitting TRBD1. Germline V gene lookup returns CDR1 KGHDR and CDR2 SFDVKD. The V gene end was trimmed by 3 bases and the J gene end by 6 bases; junction bases not matched to a gene: 4. The CDR3 contains 15 residues. Here the CDR3 reads CATSDGGQGAKTQYF. As DNA, the CDR3 is TGTGCCACCAGTGATGGGGGACAGGGGGCGAAGACCCAGTACTTC.

This clonotype came up many times. The J gene is TRBJ2-2, the V gene TRBV19; possible D gene TRBD2, 5 bases. V was pared by 4 bases and J by 1 base, with 10 bases between. Germline V CDR1 and CDR2: LNHDA, SQIVND (reference sequence). This CDR3 region has 15 residues. CDR3 region: CASSSLAMNTGELFF. In nucleotides, the CDR3 is TGTGCCAGTAGTAGTCTAGCCATGAACACCGGGGAGCTGTTTTTT.

This clonotype was found many times. In DNA, the CDR3 is TGTGCCAGCAGTCCCGGGACAGTAGGGTCCTACGAGCAGTACTTC. Protein: CASSPGTVGSYEQYF. The chain links TRBV28 to TRBJ2-7; 7 nucleotides align to TRBD1. Trimming removed 5 bases from V and 1 base from J; junction bases left unmatched: 8. This CDR3 comprises 15 residues. Germline assignment: CDR1 MDHEN and CDR2 SYDVKM.

On this clonotype: A read error is likely here: a far larger clone is one base away. V usage is TRBV6-2 or TRBV6-3 and J usage is TRBJ1-1; maybe TRBD1 (5 bases). The CDR3 spans 12 residues. The germline V gene encodes CDR1 MNHEY and CDR2 SVGEGT. CDR3 sequence reads: CASSFRDREDFF. The DNA for the CDR3 is TGTGCCAGCAGTTTCCGGGACCGTGAAGATTTCTTT.

This clonotype showed up many times. The chain carries TRBV5-1 and TRBJ2-1; D is perhaps TRBD1 (5 bases). Germline assignment: CDR1 SGHRS and CDR2 YFSETQ. V was shortened by 0 bases and J by 1 base, with 11 bases between the two germline ends. The CDR3 extends over 16 amino acids. Here the CDR3 reads CASSLEGQTSYNEQFF. The CDR3 nucleotides read TGCGCCAGCAGCTTGGAGGGGCAGACTTCCTACAATGAGCAGTTCTTC.

This clonotype showed up many times. The chain uses TRBV24-1 and TRBJ1-5; D unclear. Germline V CDR1 and CDR2: KGHDR, SFDVKD. The CDR3 runs 15 residues. V lost 6 bases and J lost 2, with 13 bases in between. CDR3 coding DNA: TGTGCCACCAGTTTAGGTAACCCTGGCAATCAGCCCCAGCATTTT. Its protein product is CATSLGNPGNQPQHF.

This clonotype came up many times. The chain recombines TRBV7-2 with TRBJ2-5; D unclear. The CDR3 is made up of 12 amino acids. The V gene lost 5 bases and the J gene lost 4 bases, with 8 bases spanning the gap. Germline assignment: CDR1 SGHTA and CDR2 FQGNSA. This CDR3 is CASSVLGETQYF. Written as DNA, the CDR3 is TGTGCCAGCAGCGTTCTTGGAGAGACCCAGTACTTC.

The sample holds many counts of this clonotype. The CDR3 region is CASSIIRMDRGYQPQHF. DNA of the CDR3: TGTGCCAGTAGTATAATACGGATGGACAGGGGGTACCAGCCCCAGCATTTT. The V and J genes are TRBV19 and TRBJ1-5; 10 nucleotides align to TRBD1. The CDR3 is made up of 17 amino acids. Trimming at V came to 2 bases and at J to 7 bases, leaving 11 bases not matched to a gene. Germline CDR1 and CDR2: LNHDA and SQIVND (reference sequence).